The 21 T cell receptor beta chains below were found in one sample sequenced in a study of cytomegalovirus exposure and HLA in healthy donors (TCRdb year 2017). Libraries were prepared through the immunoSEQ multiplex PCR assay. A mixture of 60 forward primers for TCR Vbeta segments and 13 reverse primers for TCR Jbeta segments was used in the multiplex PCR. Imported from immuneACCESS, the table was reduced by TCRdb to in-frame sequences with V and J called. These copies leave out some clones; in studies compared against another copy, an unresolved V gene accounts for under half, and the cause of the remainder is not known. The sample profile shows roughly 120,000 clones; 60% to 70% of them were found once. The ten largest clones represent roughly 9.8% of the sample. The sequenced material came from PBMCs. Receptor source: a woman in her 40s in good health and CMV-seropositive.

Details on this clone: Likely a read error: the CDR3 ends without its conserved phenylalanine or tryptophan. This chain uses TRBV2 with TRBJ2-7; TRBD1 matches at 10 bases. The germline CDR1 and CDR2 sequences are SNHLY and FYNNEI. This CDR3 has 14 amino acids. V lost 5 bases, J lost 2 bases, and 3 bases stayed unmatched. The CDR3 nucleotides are TGTGCCAGCAGTCCCGACAGGGGGCCCTACGAGCAGTACTCC. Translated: CASSPDRGPYEQYS.

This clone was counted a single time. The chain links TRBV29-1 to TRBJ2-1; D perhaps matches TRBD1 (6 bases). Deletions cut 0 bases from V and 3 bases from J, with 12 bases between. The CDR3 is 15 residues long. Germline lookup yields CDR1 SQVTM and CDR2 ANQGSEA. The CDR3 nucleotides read TGCAGCGTTGAAGACAGGGGAACCAACTACAATGAGCAGTTCTTC. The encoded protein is CSVEDRGTNYNEQFF.

This CDR3 is CASSLRPLYEQYF. CDR3 bases: TGTGCCAGCAGTTTACGTCCCCTCTACGAGCAGTACTTC. The chain uses TRBV11-1 and TRBJ2-7; D not certain. The CDR3 length is 13 residues. V was trimmed by 6 bases and J by 3 bases, leaving 12 bases between them. The V gene's germline CDR1 is SGHAT and CDR2 FQDESV (reference sequence).

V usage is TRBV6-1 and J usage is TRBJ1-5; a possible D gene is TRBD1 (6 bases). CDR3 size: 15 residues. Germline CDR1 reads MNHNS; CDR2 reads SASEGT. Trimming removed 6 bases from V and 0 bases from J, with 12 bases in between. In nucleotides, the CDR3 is TGTGCCAGCAGCCCGGGACAAGGTAGCAATCAGCCCCAGCATTTT. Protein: CASSPGQGSNQPQHF.

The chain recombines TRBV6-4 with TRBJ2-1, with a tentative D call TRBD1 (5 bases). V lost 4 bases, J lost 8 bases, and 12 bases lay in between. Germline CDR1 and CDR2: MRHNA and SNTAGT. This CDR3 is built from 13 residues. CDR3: CASSGDWGDEQFF. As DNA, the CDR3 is TGTGCCAGCAGTGGCGACTGGGGCGATGAGCAGTTCTTC.

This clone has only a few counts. The CDR3 is CASSLGGTGKGGEKLFF. The CDR3 nucleotides are TGTGCCAGCAGCTTAGGGGGGACAGGGAAGGGTGGGGAAAAACTGTTTTTT. The rearrangement links TRBV7-2 to TRBJ1-4; 9 bases agree with TRBD1. Germline V lookup: CDR1 SGHTA, CDR2 FQGNSA. The CDR3 runs 17 residues. V was pared by 1 base and J by 8 bases, with 11 bases of the junction left unmatched.

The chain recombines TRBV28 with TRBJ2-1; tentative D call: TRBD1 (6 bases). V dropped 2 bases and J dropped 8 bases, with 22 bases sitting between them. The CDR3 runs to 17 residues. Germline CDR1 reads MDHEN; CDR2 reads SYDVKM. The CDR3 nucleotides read TGTGCCAGCAGTTTAAGCGCGGACAGCCAAGGGGGTGATGAGCAGTTCTTC. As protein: CASSLSADSQGGDEQFF.

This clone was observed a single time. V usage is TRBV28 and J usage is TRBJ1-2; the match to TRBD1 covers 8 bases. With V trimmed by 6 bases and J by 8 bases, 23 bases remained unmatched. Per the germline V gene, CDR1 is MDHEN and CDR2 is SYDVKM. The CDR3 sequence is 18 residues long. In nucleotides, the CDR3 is TGTGCCAGCAGCCCTCTCGTTGACAGTACAGGGGGATCTCGGGGCTACACCTTC. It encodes CASSPLVDSTGGSRGYTF.

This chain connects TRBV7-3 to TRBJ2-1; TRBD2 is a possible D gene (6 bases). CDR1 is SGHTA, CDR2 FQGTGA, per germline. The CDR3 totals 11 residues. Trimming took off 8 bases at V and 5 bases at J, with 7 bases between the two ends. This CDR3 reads CASGGNNEQFF. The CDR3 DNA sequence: TGTGCCAGCGGAGGGAACAATGAGCAGTTCTTC.

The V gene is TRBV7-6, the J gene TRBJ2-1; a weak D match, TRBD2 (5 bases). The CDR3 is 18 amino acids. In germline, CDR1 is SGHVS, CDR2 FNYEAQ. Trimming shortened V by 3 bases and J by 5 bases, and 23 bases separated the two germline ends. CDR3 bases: TGTGCCAGCAGCTTTGGGGTGGCGGCTACCCGGGGTAACAATGAGCAGTTCTTC. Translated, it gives CASSFGVAATRGNNEQFF. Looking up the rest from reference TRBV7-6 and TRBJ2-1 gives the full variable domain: GAGVSQSPRYKVTKRGQDVALRCDPISGHVSLYWYRQALGQGPEFLTYFNYEAQQDKSGLPNDRFSAERPEGSISTLTIQRTEQRDSAMYRCASSFGVAATRGNNEQFFGPGTRLTVL.

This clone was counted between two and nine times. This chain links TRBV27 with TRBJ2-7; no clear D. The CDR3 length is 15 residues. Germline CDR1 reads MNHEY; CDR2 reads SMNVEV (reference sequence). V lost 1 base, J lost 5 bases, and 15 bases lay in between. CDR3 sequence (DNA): TGTGCCAGCAGTTTATACCGAAGCGTAGAAGACGAGCAGTACTTC. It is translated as CASSLYRSVEDEQYF.

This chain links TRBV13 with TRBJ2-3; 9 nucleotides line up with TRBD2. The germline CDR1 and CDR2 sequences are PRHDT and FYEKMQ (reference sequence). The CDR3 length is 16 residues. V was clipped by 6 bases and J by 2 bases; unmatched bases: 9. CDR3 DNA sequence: TGTGCCAGCAGGTATACTAGCGGGCCTAACACAGATACGCAGTATTTT. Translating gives CASRYTSGPNTDTQYF.

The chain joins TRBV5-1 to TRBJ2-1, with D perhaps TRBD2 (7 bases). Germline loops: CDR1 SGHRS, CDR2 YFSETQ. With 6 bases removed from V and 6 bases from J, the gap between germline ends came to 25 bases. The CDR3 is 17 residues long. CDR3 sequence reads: CASNPEIAEGGLNEQFF. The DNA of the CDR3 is TGCGCCAGCAACCCTGAGATAGCGGAGGGGGGGCTCAATGAGCAGTTCTTC. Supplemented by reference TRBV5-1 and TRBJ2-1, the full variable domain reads KAGVTQTPRYLIKTRGQQVTLSCSPISGHRSVSWYQQTPGQGLQFLFEYFSETQRNKGNFPGRFSGRQFSNSRSEMNVSTLELGDSALYLCASNPEIAEGGLNEQFFGPGTRLTVL.

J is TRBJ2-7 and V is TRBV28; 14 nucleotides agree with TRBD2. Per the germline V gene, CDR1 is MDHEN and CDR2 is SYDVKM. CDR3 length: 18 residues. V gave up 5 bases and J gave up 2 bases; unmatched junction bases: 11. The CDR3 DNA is TGTGCCAGCAGTAGCGGACTAGCGGGAGGTATGTTAACCTACGAGCAGTACTTC. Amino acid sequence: CASSSGLAGGMLTYEQYF.

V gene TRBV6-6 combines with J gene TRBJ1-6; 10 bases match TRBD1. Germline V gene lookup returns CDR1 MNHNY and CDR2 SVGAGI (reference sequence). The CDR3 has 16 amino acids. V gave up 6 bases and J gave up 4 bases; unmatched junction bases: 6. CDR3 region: CASRTGGRVYNSPLHF. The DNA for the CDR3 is TGTGCCAGCAGGACAGGGGGCAGGGTATATAATTCACCCCTCCACTTT.

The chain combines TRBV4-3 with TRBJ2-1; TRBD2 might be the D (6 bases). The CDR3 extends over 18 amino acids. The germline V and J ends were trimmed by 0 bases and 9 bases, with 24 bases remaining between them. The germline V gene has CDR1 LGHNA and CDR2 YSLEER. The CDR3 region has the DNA TGCGCCAGCAGCCAAGAATGGGGCTCTCGGGAGAGGTTACGTGAGCAGTTCTTC. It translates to CASSQEWGSRERLREQFF.

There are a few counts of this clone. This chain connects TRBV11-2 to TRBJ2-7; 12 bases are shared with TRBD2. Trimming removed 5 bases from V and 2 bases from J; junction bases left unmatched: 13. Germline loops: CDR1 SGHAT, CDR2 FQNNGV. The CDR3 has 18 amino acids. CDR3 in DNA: TGTGCCAGCAGCCCGTTAAATAGACTAGCGGGAGCCCCCTACGAGCAGTACTTC. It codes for CASSPLNRLAGAPYEQYF.

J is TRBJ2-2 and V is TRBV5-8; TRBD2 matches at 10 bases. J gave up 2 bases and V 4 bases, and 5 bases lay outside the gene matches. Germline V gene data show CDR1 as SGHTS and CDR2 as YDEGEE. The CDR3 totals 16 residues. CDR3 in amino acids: CASSKRTSGNTGELFF. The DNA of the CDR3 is TGTGCCAGCAGCAAAAGGACTAGCGGAAACACCGGGGAGCTGTTTTTT.

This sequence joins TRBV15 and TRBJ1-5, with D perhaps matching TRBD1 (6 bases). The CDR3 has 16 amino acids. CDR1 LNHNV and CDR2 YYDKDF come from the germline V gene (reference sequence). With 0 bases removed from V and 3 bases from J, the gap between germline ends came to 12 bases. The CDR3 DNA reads TGTGCCACCAGCAGAGATAACCAGGGGCACAATCAGCCCCAGCATTTT. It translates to CATSRDNQGHNQPQHF.

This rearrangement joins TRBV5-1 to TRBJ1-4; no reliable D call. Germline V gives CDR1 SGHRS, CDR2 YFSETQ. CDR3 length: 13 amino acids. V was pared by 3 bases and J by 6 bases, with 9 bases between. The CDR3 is CASSYSFYEKLFF. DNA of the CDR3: TGCGCCAGCAGCTACAGCTTCTATGAAAAACTGTTTTTT.

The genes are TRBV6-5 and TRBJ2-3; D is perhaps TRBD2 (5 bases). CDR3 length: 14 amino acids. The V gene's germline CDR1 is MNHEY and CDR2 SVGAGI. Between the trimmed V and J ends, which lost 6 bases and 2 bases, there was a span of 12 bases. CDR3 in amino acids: CASRRDTITDTQYF. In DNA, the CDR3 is TGTGCCAGCAGACGGGATACTATCACAGATACGCAGTATTTT.